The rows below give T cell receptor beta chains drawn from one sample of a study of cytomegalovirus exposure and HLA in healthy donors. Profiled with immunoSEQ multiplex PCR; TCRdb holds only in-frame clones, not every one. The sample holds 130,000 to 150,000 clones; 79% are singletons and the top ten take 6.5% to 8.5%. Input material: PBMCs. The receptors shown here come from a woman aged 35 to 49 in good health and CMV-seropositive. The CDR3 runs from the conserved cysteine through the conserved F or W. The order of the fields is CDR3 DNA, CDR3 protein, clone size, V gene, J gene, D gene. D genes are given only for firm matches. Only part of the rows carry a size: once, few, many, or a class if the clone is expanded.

TGTGCCAGCAACTTACAGGGAGGGGGCACTGAAGCTTTCTTT	CASNLQGGGTEAFF	.	TRBV5-5	TRBJ1-1	.
TGTGCCAGTAGTATCCAGGCCCAACCTGGTGAAAAACTGTTTTTT	CASSIQAQPGEKLFF	.	TRBV19	TRBJ1-4	.
TGTGCCAGCCCGGGCGCGGAGGGGTCAGATACGCAGTATTTT	CASPGAEGSDTQYF	.	TRBV2	TRBJ2-3	.
TGTGCCAGCAGGGACGACAGGGGAAGATGGACTGAAGCTTTCTTT	CASRDDRGRWTEAFF	.	TRBV7-3	TRBJ1-1	TRBD1
TGTGCCATCAGTGATTGGCAGGGGAACTATGGCTACACCTTC	CAISDWQGNYGYTF	few	TRBV10-3	TRBJ1-2	.
TGTGCCAGCAGTCTCGGGACAGGGTATGGCTACACCTTC	CASSLGTGYGYTF	.	TRBV28	TRBJ1-2	TRBD1
TGCGCCAGCGGAGCGGGGGGGTGGACAGATACGCAGTATTTT	CASGAGGWTDTQYF	few	TRBV5-1	TRBJ2-3	TRBD2
TGCGCCAGCACCTTGACTGTAGCGGGGACCCAAGAGACCCAGTACTTC	CASTLTVAGTQETQYF	.	TRBV5-1	TRBJ2-5	TRBD2
TGTGCCAGCTCACCCCAGGCAGGGAGGTCGGCCAAAAACATTCAGTACTTC	CASSPQAGRSAKNIQYF	.	TRBV18	TRBJ2-4	.
TGTGCCAGCAGGGATTATTTAGACAGCTACGAGCAGTACTTC	CASRDYLDSYEQYF	.	TRBV6-1	TRBJ2-7	.
TGTGCCAGCAGCACGAGAACTAGCGGGAGCTCCTACGAGCAGTACTTC	CASSTRTSGSSYEQYF	.	TRBV7-6	TRBJ2-7	TRBD2